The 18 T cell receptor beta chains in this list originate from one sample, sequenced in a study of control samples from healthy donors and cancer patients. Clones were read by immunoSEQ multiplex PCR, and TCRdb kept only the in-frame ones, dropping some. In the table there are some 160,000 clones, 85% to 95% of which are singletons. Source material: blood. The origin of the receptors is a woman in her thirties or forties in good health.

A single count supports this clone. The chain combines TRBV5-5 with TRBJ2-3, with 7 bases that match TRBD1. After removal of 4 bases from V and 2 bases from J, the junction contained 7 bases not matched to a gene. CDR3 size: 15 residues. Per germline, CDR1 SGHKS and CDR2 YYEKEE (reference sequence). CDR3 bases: TGTGCCAGCAGCCTTGGACAGGTAGACACAGATACGCAGTATTTT. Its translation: CASSLGQVDTDTQYF.

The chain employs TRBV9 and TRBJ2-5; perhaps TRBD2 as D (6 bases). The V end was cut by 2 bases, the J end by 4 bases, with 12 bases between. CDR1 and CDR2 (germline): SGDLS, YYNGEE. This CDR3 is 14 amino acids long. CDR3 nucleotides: TGTGCCAGCAGCGTGGAGGGCTTTCGAGAGACCCAGTACTTC. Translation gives CASSVEGFRETQYF.

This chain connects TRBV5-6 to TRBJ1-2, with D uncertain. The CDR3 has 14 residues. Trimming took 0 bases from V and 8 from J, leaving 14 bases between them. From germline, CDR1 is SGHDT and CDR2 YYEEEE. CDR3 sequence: CASSLARGIVGYTF. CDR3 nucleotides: TGTGCCAGCAGCTTGGCCCGGGGTATCGTCGGCTACACCTTC.

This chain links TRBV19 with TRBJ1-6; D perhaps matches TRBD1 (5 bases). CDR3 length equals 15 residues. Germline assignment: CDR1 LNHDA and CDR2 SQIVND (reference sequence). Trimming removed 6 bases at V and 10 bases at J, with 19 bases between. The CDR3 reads CASRIQESGDSPLHF. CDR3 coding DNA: TGTGCCAGTAGGATACAGGAATCGGGTGACTCACCCCTCCACTTT.

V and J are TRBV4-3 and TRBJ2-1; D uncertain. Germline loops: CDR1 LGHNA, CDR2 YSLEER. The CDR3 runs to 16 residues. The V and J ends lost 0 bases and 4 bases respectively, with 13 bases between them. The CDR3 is CASSQEVSPLYNEQFF. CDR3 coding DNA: TGCGCCAGCAGCCAAGAAGTAAGCCCCCTATACAATGAGCAGTTCTTC.

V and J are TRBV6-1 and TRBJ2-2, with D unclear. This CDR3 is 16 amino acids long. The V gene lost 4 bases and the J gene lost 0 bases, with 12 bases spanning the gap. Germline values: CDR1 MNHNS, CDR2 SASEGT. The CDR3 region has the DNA TGTGCCAGCAGTGGGCGTCACGCTACGAACACCGGGGAGCTGTTTTTT. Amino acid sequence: CASSGRHATNTGELFF.

The chain's CDR3 is CASQDRPLWGEQFF. DNA of the CDR3: TGTGCCAGCCAGGATAGGCCCCTTTGGGGTGAGCAGTTCTTC. The rearrangement links TRBV6-5 to TRBJ2-1; no reliable D call. The CDR3 runs to 14 residues. Germline V CDR1 and CDR2: MNHEY, SVGAGI. Trimming cost V 8 bases and J 9 bases, with 20 bases left between them.

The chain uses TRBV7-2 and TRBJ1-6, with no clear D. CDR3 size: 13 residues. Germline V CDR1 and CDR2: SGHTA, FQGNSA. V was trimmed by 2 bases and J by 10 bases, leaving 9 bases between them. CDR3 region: CASSLNPGSPLHF. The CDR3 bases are TGTGCCAGCAGCTTAAACCCGGGATCACCCCTCCACTTT.

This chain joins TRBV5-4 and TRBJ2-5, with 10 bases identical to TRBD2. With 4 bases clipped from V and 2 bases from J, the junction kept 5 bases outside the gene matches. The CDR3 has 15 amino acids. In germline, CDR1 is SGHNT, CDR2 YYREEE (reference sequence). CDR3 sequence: CASSTPSGRQETQYF. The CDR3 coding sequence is TGTGCCAGCAGCACACCTAGCGGGAGACAAGAGACCCAGTACTTC.

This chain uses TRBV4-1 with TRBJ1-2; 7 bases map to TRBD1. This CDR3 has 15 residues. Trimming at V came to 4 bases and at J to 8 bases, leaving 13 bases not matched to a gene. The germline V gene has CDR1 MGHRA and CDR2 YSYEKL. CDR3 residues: CASSPQTGIRGGYTF. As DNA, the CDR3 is TGCGCCAGCAGCCCCCAGACAGGGATACGGGGAGGCTACACCTTC.

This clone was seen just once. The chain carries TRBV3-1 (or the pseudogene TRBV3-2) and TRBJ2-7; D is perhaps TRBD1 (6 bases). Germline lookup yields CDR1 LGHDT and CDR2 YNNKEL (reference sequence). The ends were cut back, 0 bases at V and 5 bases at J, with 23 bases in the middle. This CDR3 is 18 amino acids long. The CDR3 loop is CASSQDLVRPGYRDEQYF. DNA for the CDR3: TGTGCCAGCAGCCAAGATCTGGTGAGGCCGGGTTACAGGGACGAGCAGTACTTC.

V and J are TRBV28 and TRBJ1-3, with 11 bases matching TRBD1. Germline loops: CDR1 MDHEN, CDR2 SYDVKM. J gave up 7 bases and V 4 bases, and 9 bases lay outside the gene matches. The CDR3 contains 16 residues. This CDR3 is CASSWTGQGVGNTIYF. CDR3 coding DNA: TGTGCCAGCAGTTGGACGGGACAGGGGGTGGGGAACACCATATATTTT.

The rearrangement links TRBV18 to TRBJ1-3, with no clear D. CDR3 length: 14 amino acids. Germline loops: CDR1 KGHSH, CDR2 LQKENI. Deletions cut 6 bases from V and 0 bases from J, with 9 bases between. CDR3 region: CASSPTTSGNTIYF. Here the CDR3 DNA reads TGTGCCAGCTCCCCTACAACCTCTGGAAACACCATATATTTT.

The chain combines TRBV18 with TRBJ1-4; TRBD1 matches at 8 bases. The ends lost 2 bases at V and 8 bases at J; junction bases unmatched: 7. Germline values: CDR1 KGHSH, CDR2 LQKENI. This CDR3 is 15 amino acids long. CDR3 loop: CASSPAGGAGEKLFF. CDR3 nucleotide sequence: TGTGCCAGCTCACCAGCAGGGGGCGCGGGGGAAAAACTGTTTTTT.

The CDR3 loop is CASSLLTGDTQYF. Here the CDR3 DNA reads TGTGCCAGCAGTTTATTGACAGGAGATACGCAGTATTTT. The chain uses TRBV27 and TRBJ2-3, with a possible D match to TRBD1 (6 bases). The ends were cut back, 1 base at V and 5 bases at J, with 7 bases in the middle. The CDR3 has 13 residues. The germline gives CDR1 MNHEY, CDR2 SMNVEV (reference sequence).

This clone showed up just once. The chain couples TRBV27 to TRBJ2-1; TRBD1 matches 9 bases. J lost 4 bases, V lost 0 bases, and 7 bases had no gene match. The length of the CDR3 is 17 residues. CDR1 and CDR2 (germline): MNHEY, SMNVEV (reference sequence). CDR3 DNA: TGTGCCAGCAGTTTATCGTTCCCGGGACAGGGTTACAATGAGCAGTTCTTC. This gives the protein CASSLSFPGQGYNEQFF.

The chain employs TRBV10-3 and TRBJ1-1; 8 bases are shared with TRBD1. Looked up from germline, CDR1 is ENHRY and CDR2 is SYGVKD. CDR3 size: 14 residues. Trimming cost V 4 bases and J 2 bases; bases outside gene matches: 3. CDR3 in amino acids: CAISGQGANTEAFF. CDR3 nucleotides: TGTGCCATCAGTGGGCAGGGGGCAAACACTGAAGCTTTCTTT.

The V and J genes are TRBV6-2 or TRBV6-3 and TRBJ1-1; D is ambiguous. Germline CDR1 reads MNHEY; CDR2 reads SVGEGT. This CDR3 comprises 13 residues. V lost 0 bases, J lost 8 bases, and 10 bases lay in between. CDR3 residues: CASSYSWGIEAFF. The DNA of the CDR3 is TGTGCCAGCAGTTACTCTTGGGGAATCGAAGCTTTCTTT.